This T cell receptor (beta chain) was recorded in a study of shared clonotypes between healthy human individuals. HIV-negative, healthy adults without recent acute infections or vaccinations were the donors. The protocol was immunoSEQ multiplex PCR, while the TCRdb copy is restricted to in-frame clones and leaves out a portion. The repertoire includes 2 million to 2.5 million clones, 85% to 95% of them detected once, and approximately 0.39% sits in the top ten. The clonotype was recovered from a man aged 18 to 35 in good health. Some clones in this sample may be carry-over from other donors' samples. Material: naive CD4+ T cells from PBMCs. The subset is: CD45RA+ positively selected.

CDR3 bases: TGTGCCAGCAGCATCTTAGCTATCCACGAGCAGTACTTC. Amino acids: CASSILAIHEQYF. This sequence joins TRBV7-2 and TRBJ2-7; D is uncertain. Germline V gene lookup returns CDR1 SGHTA and CDR2 FQGNSA. V shed 5 bases and J shed 5 bases, with 13 bases lying between them. The CDR3 runs 13 residues. The complete variable domain, with remaining parts taken from reference TRBV7-2 and TRBJ2-7, reads GAGVSQSPSNKVTEKGKDVELRCDPISGHTALYWYRQSLGQGLEFLIYFQGNSAPDKSGLPSDRFSAERTGGSVSTLTIQRTQQEDSAVYLCASSILAIHEQYFGPGTRLTVT.